The clone carrying this T cell receptor (beta chain) has only a few counts. The data were taken from a study of blood T cell repertoires in COVID-19. Repertoires were generated with immunoSEQ multiplex PCR, while TCRdb's copy carries only in-frame clones and drops some. The sample has 150,000 to 200,000 clones, around 80% seen once; the top ten hold approximately 18%. Input material: peripheral blood. The source of this sequence is a woman aged 80 or over with acute or convalescent COVID-19.

CDR3 sequence: CASSLLAGTGELFF. The CDR3 DNA is TGTGCCAGCAGTCTCCTAGCGGGTACCGGGGAGCTGTTTTTT. This chain joins TRBV6-5 and TRBJ2-2; 8 nucleotides align to TRBD2. After removal of 5 bases from V and 5 bases from J, the junction contained 4 bases not matched to a gene. CDR3 length: 14 amino acids. The germline gives CDR1 MNHEY, CDR2 SVGAGI.